A selection of T cell receptor beta chains follows, all from one sample in a study of identical twins. TCRdb re-analysed the 5' RACE reads in MiXCR, keeping a single row per CDR3 protein. Of around 490,000 distinct CDR3 sequences listed, around 15% are singletons. The same sample was also used in a study of yellow fever vaccine responses in identical twins.

The material sequenced was CD4+ T cells sorted from blood. The source of these receptors is a woman aged 18-29 years in good health. Each CDR3 is given with its conserved first and last residue. A D gene is named only where the DNA matches it firmly. Rows give clone size only sometimes, using once, few, many, or a class for an expanded clone.

V,D,J,size,length,DNA,CDR3
TRBV7-2,TRBD1,TRBJ2-1,-,15,TGTGCCAGCAGCTTAGTCGGACAGGTGTACAATGAGCAGTTCTTC,CASSLVGQVYNEQFF
TRBV7-9,-,TRBJ2-7,few,14,TGTGCCAGCAGCTTTCTGACGGGAACCTACGAGCAGTACTTC,CASSFLTGTYEQYF
TRBV3-1,-,TRBJ2-1,many,12,TGTGCCAGCAGCCATATTGGCAATGAGCAGTTCTTC,CASSHIGNEQFF
TRBV5-1,TRBD1,TRBJ2-7,-,15,TGCGCCAGCAGCGCGAACCGGGACAGCTCCTACGAGCAGTACTTC,CASSANRDSSYEQYF
TRBV5-4,-,TRBJ2-1,few,19,TGTGCCAGCAGCTTGGCTCCAGGGCGGGCATGGTCGAGGGACAATGAGCAGTTCTTC,CASSLAPGRAWSRDNEQFF
TRBV21-1,-,TRBJ2-7,few,14,TGTGCCAGATTAGGGACTAGCGGGAAGTACGAGCAGTACTTC,CARLGTSGKYEQYF
TRBV28,-,TRBJ2-5,-,16,TGTGCCAGCAGCCCCCTGGGGGGGGGGCCACAAGAGACCCAGTACTTC,CASSPLGGGPQETQYF
TRBV5-1,-,TRBJ2-5,many,16,TGCGCCAGCAGCCTCGAAATAGGGAAGTTTTTGGAGACCCAGTACTTC,CASSLEIGKFLETQYF
TRBV29-1,TRBD1,TRBJ2-2,few,15,TGCAGCGTTGTTCGGGACAGGGGCCCTTCCGGGGAGCTGTTTTTT,CSVVRDRGPSGELFF
TRBV11-2,-,TRBJ2-5,many,13,TGTGCCAGCAGCTTAATACTTGTGGAGACCCAGTACTTC,CASSLILVETQYF
TRBV4-2,-,TRBJ2-3,many,16,TGTGCCAGCAGCCAATACCCGGGAGCCGGCACAGATACGCAGTATTTT,CASSQYPGAGTDTQYF
TRBV6-1,TRBD2,TRBJ2-5,few,14,TGTGCCAGCAGTGACGGACTAGTCCAAGAGACCCAGTACTTC,CASSDGLVQETQYF
TRBV20-1,TRBD2,TRBJ2-3,-,14,TGCAGTGCTCCTAAGACTAGCGGATCAGATACGCAGTATTTT,CSAPKTSGSDTQYF
TRBV2,-,TRBJ2-7,many,15,TGTGCCAGCAGTGAATGGCCTAGCCCCTCCTACGAGCAGTACTTC,CASSEWPSPSYEQYF
TRBV10-3,TRBD1,TRBJ2-5,-,15,TGTGCCATCAGTCCTGGGACAGGAAAAAAAGAGACCCAGTACTTC,CAISPGTGKKETQYF
TRBV5-1,TRBD1,TRBJ2-5,-,14,TGCGCCAGCAGCACTGGGGACAGGGAAGAGACCCAGTACTTC,CASSTGDREETQYF
TRBV7-9,TRBD1,TRBJ1-2,few,15,TGTGCCAGCAGCACTAACAGGGGGCGTACCTATGGCTACACCTTC,CASSTNRGRTYGYTF
TRBV4-1,-,TRBJ2-5,few,14,TGCGCCAGCAGCCAAGTAATTGGGGTCGAGACCCAGTACTTC,CASSQVIGVETQYF
TRBV12-3/TRBV12-4,-,TRBJ1-6,-,14,TGTGCCAGCAGTGAGGGGATGAATAATTCACCCCTCCACTTT,CASSEGMNNSPLHF
TRBV7-2,TRBD2,TRBJ2-5,-,15,TGTGCCAGCAGCTTTTCCGGACTAGCGGGAGAGACCCAGTACTTC,CASSFSGLAGETQYF
TRBV19,TRBD2,TRBJ2-1,-,14,TGTGCCAGTAAGACTAGCGGGAGTATGGGTGAGCAGTTCTTC,CASKTSGSMGEQFF
TRBV5-1,TRBD1,TRBJ2-3,many,15,TGCGCCAGCAGCAACGACAGGGCCAACACAGATACGCAGTATTTT,CASSNDRANTDTQYF
TRBV12-3/TRBV12-4,TRBD2,TRBJ2-2,-,16,TGTGCCAGCAGTCCCCGGACTAGCGCGAACACCGGGGAGCTGTTTTTT,CASSPRTSANTGELFF
TRBV29-1,-,TRBJ1-1,few,13,TGCAGCGTTGAAGTCTGGGAGGGCACTGAAGCTTTCTTT,CSVEVWEGTEAFF
TRBV6-1,-,TRBJ2-3,few,16,TGTGCCAGCAGCCCCTCCCTAGGCGTCCGCACAGATACGCAGTATTTT,CASSPSLGVRTDTQYF
TRBV20-1,-,TRBJ2-1,-,13,TGCAGTGCTAGAGATCGGAATCATAATGAGCAGTTCTTC,CSARDRNHNEQFF
TRBV20-1,-,TRBJ2-4,-,15,TGCAGTGCCCCCTCGGCAGCGGGAGCCAAAAACATTCAGTACTTC,CSAPSAAGAKNIQYF
TRBV7-6,TRBD2,TRBJ2-1,few,17,TGTGCCAGCAGCTCCAGGCCGGGACTAGTGTCCTACAATGAGCAGTTCTTC,CASSSRPGLVSYNEQFF
TRBV24-1,-,TRBJ2-3,few,14,TGTGCCACCGGACCTGGACAGAGCACAGATACGCAGTATTTT,CATGPGQSTDTQYF
TRBV2,-,TRBJ1-5,-,12,TGTGCCAGCAGTGAAGCGGGGCAGCCCCAGCATTTT,CASSEAGQPQHF
TRBV11-3,-,TRBJ1-1,few,15,TGTGCCAGCAGCCCAACGCCTGGTGGACCCACTGAAGCTTTCTTT,CASSPTPGGPTEAFF
TRBV5-1,TRBD1,TRBJ1-2,-,15,TGCGCCAGCAGCTTGGTGGCAGGGGGCGGATATGGCTACACCTTC,CASSLVAGGGYGYTF
TRBV14,TRBD2,TRBJ2-1,-,16,TGTGCCAGCAGGAGGACGGGGACTAGCGGGAGTGGTGAGCAGTTCTTC,CASRRTGTSGSGEQFF
TRBV25-1,TRBD1,TRBJ2-5,-,14,TGTGCCAGCAGTGATCCTACAGGGGACGAGACCCAGTACTTC,CASSDPTGDETQYF
TRBV3-1,TRBD2,TRBJ2-1,few,15,TGTGCCAGCAGCCAAGAGGGACTAGGGTCGAATGAGCAGTTCTTC,CASSQEGLGSNEQFF
TRBV12-3/TRBV12-4,-,TRBJ1-5,many,14,TGTGCCAGCAGTTACAGGTATAGCAATCAGCCCCAGCATTTT,CASSYRYSNQPQHF
TRBV5-1,TRBD1,TRBJ2-3,-,16,TGCGCCAGCAGCTTGGCCGCGGAACAGGGGGCAGATACGCAGTATTTT,CASSLAAEQGADTQYF
TRBV14,-,TRBJ1-6,-,14,TGTGCCAGCAGCCAAGAGCCCGCCCGGTCACCCCTCCACTTT,CASSQEPARSPLHF
TRBV11-2,-,TRBJ1-4,-,15,TGTGCCAGCAGCCCGATACAGGGCATGGGTGAAAAACTGTTTTTT,CASSPIQGMGEKLFF
TRBV12-3/TRBV12-4,-,TRBJ2-4,few,15,TGTGCCAGCAGTTTCGGGACGGCCTCGGTGAGAAGGGAGTACTTC,CASSFGTASVRREYF
TRBV5-6,TRBD1,TRBJ2-3,many,15,TGTGCCAGCAGCGACTGGACAGGGGGCACAGATACGCAGTATTTT,CASSDWTGGTDTQYF
TRBV10-2,-,TRBJ1-5,many,12,TGCGCCAGCAGTGAGTCCCGCCAGCCCCAGCATTTT,CASSESRQPQHF
TRBV20-1,-,TRBJ2-7,-,14,TGCAGTGCTCCCAGTACATTGAGCTCCTACGAGCAGTACTTC,CSAPSTLSSYEQYF
TRBV5-1,-,TRBJ2-3,few,14,TGCGCCAGCAGCTTGGACAGGTTTCCGAATACGCAGTATTTT,CASSLDRFPNTQYF
TRBV5-1,TRBD2,TRBJ2-1,few,16,TGCGCCAGCAGCTTGACGCTGACTAGCGGGACCAATGAGCAGTTCTTC,CASSLTLTSGTNEQFF
TRBV10-2,TRBD1,TRBJ2-7,few,14,TGCGCCAGCAGTATAGACAGGGGCACCTACGAGCAGTACTTC,CASSIDRGTYEQYF
TRBV2,-,TRBJ2-4,-,14,TGTGCCAGCAGTGCAGAGGGGGCCAAAAACATTCAGTACTTC,CASSAEGAKNIQYF
TRBV24-1,TRBD2,TRBJ2-3,few,13,TGTGCCACCAGTACTAGCGGAGCCTATACGCAGTATTTT,CATSTSGAYTQYF
TRBV4-1,-,TRBJ2-4,-,15,TGCGCCAGCAGCCAGGAAGAGGGCCTGAAAAACATTCAGTACTTC,CASSQEEGLKNIQYF
TRBV7-9,-,TRBJ2-1,many,11,TGTGCCAGCAGCTCCACAAATGAGCAGTTCTTC,CASSSTNEQFF
TRBV12-3/TRBV12-4,TRBD2,TRBJ2-7,few,15,TGTGCCAGCAGCCCGAGCGGGAGGCCAGCCTACGAGCAGTACTTC,CASSPSGRPAYEQYF
TRBV5-1,-,TRBJ2-5,few,17,TGCGCCAGCAGCAAGGACCAGGGGGGCGTCAGACAAGAGACCCAGTACTTC,CASSKDQGGVRQETQYF
TRBV20-1,-,TRBJ2-1,-,12,TGCAGTGCTAGAGATTCTCAGTATGAGCAGTTCTTC,CSARDSQYEQFF
TRBV6-2/TRBV6-3,TRBD1,TRBJ2-4,-,17,TGTGCCAGCAGTTACTCGATGCAGGGGGCGCAGGAAAACATTCAGTACTTC,CASSYSMQGAQENIQYF
TRBV9,-,TRBJ2-1,-,15,TGTGCCAGCAGCGTAGCTTGGGGAACCTACAATGAGCAGTTCTTC,CASSVAWGTYNEQFF
TRBV5-5,-,TRBJ2-2,few,16,TGTGCCAGCAGCTTGCGCGGGGAAACGGGCACCGGGGAGCTGTTTTTT,CASSLRGETGTGELFF
TRBV12-3/TRBV12-4,-,TRBJ2-5,many,14,TGTGCCAGCAGTTTATCGGTCTTGGAAGAGACCCAGTACTTC,CASSLSVLEETQYF
TRBV12-3/TRBV12-4,-,TRBJ1-4,few,14,TGTGCCAGCAGATCGAGCTACAGGGTGGAAAAACTGTTTTTT,CASRSSYRVEKLFF